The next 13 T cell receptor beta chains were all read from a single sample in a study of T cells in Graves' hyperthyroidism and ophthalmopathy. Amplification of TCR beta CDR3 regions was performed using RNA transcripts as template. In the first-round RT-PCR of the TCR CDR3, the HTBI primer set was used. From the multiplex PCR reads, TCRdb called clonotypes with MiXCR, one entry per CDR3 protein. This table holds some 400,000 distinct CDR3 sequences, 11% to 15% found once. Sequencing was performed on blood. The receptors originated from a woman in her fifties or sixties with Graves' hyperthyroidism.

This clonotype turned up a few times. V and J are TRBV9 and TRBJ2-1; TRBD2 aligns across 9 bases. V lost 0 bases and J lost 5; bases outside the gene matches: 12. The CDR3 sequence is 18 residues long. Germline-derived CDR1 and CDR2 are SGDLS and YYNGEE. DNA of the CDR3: TGTGCCAGCAGCGTAGCGCCCAGACAGACTAGCGGAAACAATGAGCAGTTCTTC. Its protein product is CASSVAPRQTSGNNEQFF.

The CDR3 protein is CATKASGSRNEQFF. As DNA, the CDR3 is TGTGCCACCAAGGCTAGCGGGAGCCGGAATGAGCAGTTCTTC. The genes are TRBV24-1 and TRBJ2-1, with TRBD2 identical over 10 bases. This CDR3 has 14 residues. In germline, CDR1 is KGHDR, CDR2 SFDVKD. V lost 8 bases, J lost 7 bases, and 7 bases stayed unmatched.

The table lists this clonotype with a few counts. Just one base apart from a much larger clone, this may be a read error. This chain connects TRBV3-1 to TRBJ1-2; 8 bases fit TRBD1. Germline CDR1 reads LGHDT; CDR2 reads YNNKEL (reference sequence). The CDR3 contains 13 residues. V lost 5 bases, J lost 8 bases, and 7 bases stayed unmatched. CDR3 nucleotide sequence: TGTGCCAGCAGCATCCCACAGGGGGACGGCTACACCTTC. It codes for CASSIPQGDGYTF.

This chain's CDR3 is CASSVGASRHTDTQYF. In nucleotides, the CDR3 is TGTGCCAGCAGCGTAGGGGCTAGCCGTCACACAGATACGCAGTATTTT. The chain uses TRBV9 and TRBJ2-3; D perhaps matches TRBD2 (5 bases). In germline, CDR1 is SGDLS, CDR2 YYNGEE. This CDR3 has 16 amino acids. V was cut by 0 bases and J by 2 bases, with 13 bases left in between.

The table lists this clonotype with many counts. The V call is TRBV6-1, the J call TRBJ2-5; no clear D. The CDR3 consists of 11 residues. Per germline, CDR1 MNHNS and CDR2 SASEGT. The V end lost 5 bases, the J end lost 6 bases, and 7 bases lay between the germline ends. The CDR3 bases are TGTGCCAGCAGTCCCACGCAGACCCAGTACTTC. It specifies CASSPTQTQYF.

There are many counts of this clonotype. CDR3 DNA sequence: TGTGCCAGCAGCATTAGGTGGAGGGGCCGTCCCCAGACCCAGTACTTC. It codes for CASSIRWRGRPQTQYF. V and J are TRBV7-8 and TRBJ2-5; D perhaps matches TRBD2 (6 bases). V gave up 5 bases and J gave up 6 bases, with 22 bases separating them. CDR1 and CDR2 from the germline V gene are SGHVS and FQNEAQ. CDR3 size: 16 residues.

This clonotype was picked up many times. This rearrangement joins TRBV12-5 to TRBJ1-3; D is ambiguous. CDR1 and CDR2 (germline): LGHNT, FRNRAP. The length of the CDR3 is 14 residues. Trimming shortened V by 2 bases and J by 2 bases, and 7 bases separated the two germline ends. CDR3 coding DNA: TGTGCTAGTGGTTTGTCCAGAACTGGAAACACCATATATTTT. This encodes CASGLSRTGNTIYF.

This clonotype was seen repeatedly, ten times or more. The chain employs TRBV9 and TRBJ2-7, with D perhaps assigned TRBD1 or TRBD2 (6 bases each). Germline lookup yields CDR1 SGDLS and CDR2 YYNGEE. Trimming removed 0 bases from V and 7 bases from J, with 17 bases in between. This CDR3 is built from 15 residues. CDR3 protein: CASSVGGGLREEQYF. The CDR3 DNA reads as TGTGCCAGCAGCGTAGGTGGGGGGCTCCGTGAAGAGCAGTACTTC.

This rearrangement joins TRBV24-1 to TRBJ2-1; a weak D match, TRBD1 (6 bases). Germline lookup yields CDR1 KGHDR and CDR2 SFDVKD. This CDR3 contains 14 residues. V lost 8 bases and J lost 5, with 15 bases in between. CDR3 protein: CATKPGHTNNEQFF. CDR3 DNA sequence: TGTGCCACCAAACCGGGACACACAAACAATGAGCAGTTCTTC.

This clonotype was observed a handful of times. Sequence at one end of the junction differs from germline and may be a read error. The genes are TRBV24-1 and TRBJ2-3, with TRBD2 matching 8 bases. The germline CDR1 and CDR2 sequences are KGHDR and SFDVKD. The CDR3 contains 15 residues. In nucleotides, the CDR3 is TGTGTCACCAGTGATGGGGGACTAGTCCCGGATACGCAGTATTTT. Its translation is CVTSDGGLVPDTQYF.

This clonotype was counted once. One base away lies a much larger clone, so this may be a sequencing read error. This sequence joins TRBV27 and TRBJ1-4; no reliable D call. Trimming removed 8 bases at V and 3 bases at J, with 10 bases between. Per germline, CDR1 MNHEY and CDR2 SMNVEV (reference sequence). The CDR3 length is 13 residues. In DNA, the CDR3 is TGTGCCAGCTCTGGAACAGCTAATGAAAAACTGTTTTTT. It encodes CASSGTANEKLFF. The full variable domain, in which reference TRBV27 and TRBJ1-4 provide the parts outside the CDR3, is EAQVTQNPRYLITVTGKKLTVTCSQNMNHEYMSWYRQDPGLGLRQIYYSMNVEVTDKGDVPEGYKVSRKEKRNFPLILESPSPNQTSLYFCASSGTANEKLFFGSGTQLSVL.

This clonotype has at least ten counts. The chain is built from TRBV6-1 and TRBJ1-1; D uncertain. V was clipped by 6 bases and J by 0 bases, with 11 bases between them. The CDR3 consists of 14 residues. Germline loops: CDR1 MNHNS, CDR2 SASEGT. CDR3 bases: TGTGCCAGCAGGTTTGACCGCCTGAACACTGAAGCTTTCTTT. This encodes CASRFDRLNTEAFF.

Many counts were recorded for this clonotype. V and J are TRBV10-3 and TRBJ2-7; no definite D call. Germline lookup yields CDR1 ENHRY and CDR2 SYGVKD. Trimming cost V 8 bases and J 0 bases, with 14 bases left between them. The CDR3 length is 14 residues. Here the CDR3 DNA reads TGTGCCATCCGGCGGCAGAGTAGCTCCTACGAGCAGTACTTC. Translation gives CAIRRQSSSYEQYF.